A single sample is the source of the 32 T cell receptor beta chains below, sequenced in a study of blood T cells in healthy people across ages. Then a second PCR, running roughly 7 to 11 cycles, was carried out with a sample-barcoded 5' primer and a J-beta primer mix. Each CDR3 protein gets one entry after TCRdb re-called the 5' RACE reads with MiXCR. The sample shows around 1.7 million distinct CDR3 sequences, approximately 30% of them seen only once. Sequenced sample: blood. These receptors came from a woman in her thirties in good health.

This clonotype was detected many times. The chain uses TRBV20-1 and TRBJ2-7; the D call may be TRBD1 or TRBD2 (6 bases each). The CDR3 runs 13 residues. Germline assignment: CDR1 DFQATT and CDR2 SNEGSKA (reference sequence). V lost 1 base to trimming and J lost 3 bases, with 10 bases between them. In DNA, the CDR3 is TGCAGTGCTAGAGGGGGGGCGGACTACGAGCAGTACTTC. This translates into CSARGGADYEQYF.

This clonotype was seen many times. The chain is built from TRBV24-1 and TRBJ2-7, with 11 bases aligning to TRBD1. Unmatched junction bases numbered 2, after V lost 2 bases and J lost 3 bases. CDR1 is KGHDR and CDR2 is SFDVKD in the germline V gene. The CDR3 totals 15 residues. The CDR3 coding sequence is TGTGCCACCAGTGATTCGGGACAGGGGGACTACGAGCAGTACTTC. Its translation: CATSDSGQGDYEQYF.

In its sample, this clonotype was seen a few times. This rearrangement joins TRBV2 to TRBJ2-1; 7 bases are a match to TRBD2. V shed 5 bases, J shed 8 bases, and the junction held 9 bases outside the gene matches. CDR1 SNHLY and CDR2 FYNNEI come from the germline V gene. The CDR3 is 14 amino acids. Written as DNA, the CDR3 is TGTGCCAGCAGTTGGGAGGGCCCTCAGTATGAGCAGTTCTTC. Translation gives CASSWEGPQYEQFF.

Points on this clonotype: The junction does not match germline at one end; this may be a read error. The J gene is TRBJ2-4, the V gene TRBV5-1, with 8 nucleotides matching TRBD1. Judging by the DNA end, TRBJ2-7 fits better; the J call may be wrong. CDR1 is SGHRS, CDR2 YFSETQ, per germline. The CDR3 has 15 residues. CDR3 DNA: TGCGCCGGCAGCCCCAGACAGGGGACGGCCTACGAGCAGTACTTC. Its protein product is CAGSPRQGTAYEQYF.

CDR3 amino acids: CAISPGTSGAYEQYF. The DNA for the CDR3 is TGTGCCATCAGTCCCGGGACTAGCGGGGCATACGAGCAGTACTTC. V gene TRBV10-3 combines with J gene TRBJ2-7, with 13 bases aligning to TRBD2. The CDR3 length is 15 residues. The V gene's germline CDR1 is ENHRY and CDR2 SYGVKD. The V gene end was trimmed by 5 bases and the J gene end by 4 bases; junction bases not matched to a gene: 5.

Comment on this clonotype: The germline gene is not matched at one end of the junction; a read error may be the cause. This chain connects TRBV12-3 or TRBV12-4 to TRBJ1-6; D remains ambiguous. The CDR3 has 14 residues. This CDR3 reads CASRTSSYNSSLHF. The CDR3 DNA follows: TGTGCCAGCAGGACGAGCTCCTATAATTCATCCCTCCACTTT.

This clonotype was detected only a few times. The chain employs TRBV20-1 and TRBJ2-7; 8 bases fit TRBD2. The CDR3 length is 18 residues. The V gene end was trimmed by 2 bases and the J gene end by 1 base; junction bases not matched to a gene: 16. Germline V gene sequence: CDR1 DFQATT, CDR2 SNEGSKA (reference sequence). DNA of the CDR3: TGCAGTGCTAGACCAGATCGGGGGGGCGGGGACTGGTCCTACGAGCAGTACTTC. It encodes CSARPDRGGGDWSYEQYF.

The chain combines TRBV10-3 with TRBJ1-5; tentatively, D is TRBD1 (5 bases). Trimming shortened V by 2 bases and J by 2 bases, and 7 bases separated the two germline ends. The CDR3 runs to 14 residues. Germline-derived CDR1 and CDR2 are ENHRY and SYGVKD. This chain's CDR3 is CAISERGCNQPQHF. CDR3 sequence (DNA): TGTGCCATCAGTGAGAGGGGATGCAATCAGCCCCAGCATTTT.

This clonotype was observed a handful of times. This chain uses TRBV29-1 with TRBJ1-1; 7 nucleotides align to TRBD1. V shed 7 bases and J 5 bases; nucleotides not matched to a gene: 7. This CDR3 has 12 amino acids. Germline CDR1 is SQVTM and CDR2 is ANQGSEA. CDR3 in DNA: TGCAGCGCTCCCTCGACAGGGACTGAAGCTTTCTTT. It is translated as CSAPSTGTEAFF.

The CDR3 nucleotides are TGCGCCAGCAGCCAAGATATCGCGGCGAACATTCAGTACTTC. It is translated as CASSQDIAANIQYF. The genes are TRBV4-3 and TRBJ2-4; D uncertain. V was pared by 0 bases and J by 7 bases, with 10 bases between. CDR1 and CDR2 from the germline V gene are LGHNA and YSLEER. This CDR3 has 14 residues.

J is TRBJ2-1 and V is TRBV2; D remains ambiguous. This CDR3 is built from 13 residues. In germline, CDR1 is SNHLY, CDR2 FYNNEI. V was clipped by 4 bases and J by 9 bases, with 13 bases between them. In DNA, the CDR3 is TGTGCCAGCAGTGCGTCTCGCCTTAGTGAGCAGTTCTTC. Its protein is CASSASRLSEQFF.

This chain joins TRBV2 and TRBJ1-2; D is unresolved. Between the trimmed V and J ends, which lost 2 bases and 8 bases, there was a span of 12 bases. Germline CDR1 is SNHLY and CDR2 is FYNNEI. This CDR3 contains 13 residues. The CDR3 loop is CASSERVRKGYTF. CDR3 DNA: TGTGCCAGCAGTGAAAGGGTCCGCAAAGGCTACACCTTC.

The chain employs TRBV20-1 and TRBJ1-1; D might be TRBD1 (6 bases). In germline, CDR1 is DFQATT, CDR2 SNEGSKA (reference sequence). There are 12 residues in the CDR3. V was cut by 6 bases and J by 8 bases, with 16 bases left in between. The CDR3 spells CSAKEGETEAFF. The DNA of the CDR3 is TGCAGTGCAAAAGAGGGGGAGACGGAAGCTTTCTTT.

The chain couples TRBV9 to TRBJ2-3; D is uncertain. Germline lookup yields CDR1 SGDLS and CDR2 YYNGEE. The germline V and J ends were trimmed by 0 bases and 1 base, with 15 bases remaining between them. The CDR3 is 17 amino acids. CDR3 sequence: CASSVASRVRGTDTQYF. The DNA of the CDR3 is TGTGCCAGCAGCGTAGCAAGTAGGGTTAGGGGCACAGATACGCAGTATTTT.

This clonotype was detected many times. V is TRBV5-5 and J is TRBJ2-1; no firm D call. Germline V gives CDR1 SGHKS, CDR2 YYEKEE (reference sequence). CDR3 size: 14 residues. V was trimmed by 0 bases and J by 5 bases, leaving 9 bases between them. The CDR3 bases are TGTGCCAGCAGCTTGGAACCCGGAGACAATGAGCAGTTCTTC. As protein: CASSLEPGDNEQFF.

This clonotype was seen more than once but under ten times. The CDR3 DNA sequence: TGCGCCAGCAGCACCGGTGCCGGGAACACTGAAGCTTTCTTT. Protein product: CASSTGAGNTEAFF. The gene calls are TRBV5-1 and TRBJ1-1; unclear D gene. The V end lost 4 bases, the J end lost 1 base, and 11 bases lay between the germline ends. Looked up from germline, CDR1 is SGHRS and CDR2 is YFSETQ. CDR3 size: 14 residues.

The chain is built from TRBV6-2 or TRBV6-3 and TRBJ2-1, with 8 nucleotides matching TRBD2. The CDR3 loop spans 17 amino acids. CDR1 MNHEY and CDR2 SVGEGT come from the germline V gene. V lost 7 bases to trimming and J lost 2 bases; unmatched junction nucleotides: 13. The CDR3 DNA reads as TGTGCCAGCACCCATTCGGGTGCGGGAGGCCCCTACAATGAGCAGTTCTTC. Its protein is CASTHSGAGGPYNEQFF.

The CDR3: CASRLNQPQHF. CDR3 nucleotide sequence: TGTGCCAGCAGGCTGAATCAGCCCCAGCATTTT. This sequence joins TRBV2 and TRBJ1-5, with D uncertain. The germline V gene encodes CDR1 SNHLY and CDR2 FYNNEI. The CDR3 runs to 11 residues. V dropped 6 bases and J dropped 4 bases, with 4 bases sitting between them.

This clonotype has a count of ten or more. The gene calls are TRBV7-6 and TRBJ1-2; 8 bases map to TRBD1. The CDR3 extends over 15 amino acids. CDR1 is SGHVS, CDR2 FNYEAQ, per germline. With 5 bases clipped from V and 0 bases from J, the junction kept 5 bases outside the gene matches. This CDR3 is CASSPRTGTNYGYTF. The CDR3 nucleotides read TGTGCCAGCAGCCCCCGGACAGGGACTAACTATGGCTACACCTTC.

V is TRBV20-1 and J is TRBJ2-7; D is unclear. Germline V CDR1 and CDR2: DFQATT, SNEGSKA (reference sequence). The CDR3 has 13 residues. The V end lost 5 bases, the J end lost 0 bases, and 11 bases lay between the germline ends. CDR3 residues: CSAVDASSYEQYF. In DNA form, the CDR3 reads TGCAGTGCTGTGGACGCAAGCTCCTACGAGCAGTACTTC.

The chain uses TRBV7-2 and TRBJ2-1; 11 nucleotides align to TRBD1. J lost 1 base, V lost 6 bases, and 2 bases had no gene match. CDR1 is SGHTA and CDR2 is FQGNSA in the germline V gene. The CDR3 covers 15 residues. Here the CDR3 DNA reads TGTGCCAGCAGGGACAGGGGGCGGTCCTACAATGAGCAGTTCTTC. Encoded protein: CASRDRGRSYNEQFF. The entire variable domain, with the rest obtained from reference TRBV7-2 and TRBJ2-1, is as follows: GAGVSQSPSNKVTEKGKDVELRCDPISGHTALYWYRQSLGQGLEFLIYFQGNSAPDKSGLPSDRFSAERTGGSVSTLTIQRTQQEDSAVYLCASRDRGRSYNEQFFGPGTRLTVL.

This clonotype was recorded at least ten times. The junction departs from germline at one end; a sequencing error may be responsible. In DNA, the CDR3 is TGCGCCAGCAGCCAAGGGGGGTCCTACAATGAGCAGTTCTTC. Protein sequence: CASSQGGSYNEQFF. V is TRBV3-1 and J is TRBJ2-1; either TRBD1 or TRBD2 may supply D (6 bases each). CDR1 LGHDT and CDR2 YNNKEL come from the germline V gene (reference sequence). The CDR3 contains 14 residues.

The chain joins TRBV20-1 to TRBJ1-1, with a weak D call TRBD1 (5 bases). Germline values: CDR1 DFQATT, CDR2 SNEGSKA (reference sequence). V lost 0 bases and J lost 0, with 8 bases in between. CDR3 length equals 14 residues. The CDR3 spells CSARDRTLNTEAFF. The CDR3 nucleotides are TGCAGTGCTAGAGATCGGACACTGAACACTGAAGCTTTCTTT.

V and J are TRBV20-1 and TRBJ2-4, with D perhaps TRBD1 (5 bases). CDR1 and CDR2 from the germline V gene are DFQATT and SNEGSKA (reference sequence). The CDR3 spans 14 residues. V lost 6 bases to trimming and J lost 13 bases, with 25 bases between them. CDR3 sequence reads: CSAAGPRLYNEQYF. The CDR3 DNA is TGCAGTGCGGCAGGGCCTCGGTTATACAATGAGCAGTACTTC.

In this sample, this clonotype turned up many times. The chain has TRBV7-2 and TRBJ2-1; maybe TRBD1 (6 bases). The CDR3 sequence is 13 residues long. Trimming pared 3 bases from V and 5 bases from J, leaving 8 bases between. Germline CDR1 and CDR2: SGHTA and FQGNSA. The CDR3 bases are TGTGCCAGCAGCTTTACAGGGAACAATGAGCAGTTCTTC. Protein: CASSFTGNNEQFF.

The CDR3 bases are TGTGCCAGCAGCCAAGATAGTCGGGAGGATGAGCAGTTCTTC. This codes for CASSQDSREDEQFF. The genes are TRBV3-1 and TRBJ2-1, with 7 bases lining up with TRBD2. J lost 8 bases, V lost 0 bases, and 4 bases had no gene match. The CDR3 is made up of 14 amino acids. Per the germline V gene, CDR1 is LGHDT and CDR2 is YNNKEL (reference sequence).

This clonotype was recorded a few times. Here the CDR3 reads CASSWESGGSTIEQFF. In DNA form, the CDR3 reads TGTGCCAGCAGTTGGGAGAGCGGGGGGTCGACAATTGAGCAGTTCTTC. V is TRBV12-3 or TRBV12-4 and J is TRBJ2-1; 9 bases line up with TRBD2. V was pared by 4 bases and J by 9 bases, with 13 bases of the junction left unmatched. CDR3 size: 16 residues.

V is TRBV12-3 or TRBV12-4 and J is TRBJ1-5, with a tentative D call TRBD1 (6 bases). The length of the CDR3 is 15 residues. Trimming removed 6 bases at V and 1 base at J, with 13 bases between. DNA of the CDR3: TGTGCCAGCAGACGGGGGGGCGCGAGCAATCAGCCCCAGCATTTT. This sequence encodes CASRRGGASNQPQHF.

This clonotype has a handful of counts. V is TRBV10-3 and J is TRBJ2-7, with 9 bases lining up with TRBD2. The CDR3 runs 13 residues. Germline-derived CDR1 and CDR2 are ENHRY and SYGVKD. The CDR3 DNA follows: TGTGCTGGCGCTGGGCTAGCGGGACACGAGCAGTACTTC. It yields the protein CAGAGLAGHEQYF.

This clonotype has more than one count but fewer than ten. A read error may account for a junction end that differs from germline. V and J are TRBV29-1 and TRBJ2-3; 7 bases align to TRBD1. This CDR3 comprises 16 residues. CDR1 is SQVTM, CDR2 ANQGSEA, per germline. CDR3 nucleotide sequence: TGCAGCGTTGGGGCGACAGGGCTATCTAGCACAGGTACGCAGTATTTT. This sequence encodes CSVGATGLSSTGTQYF.

This chain uses TRBV18 with TRBJ2-1; TRBD1 matches 9 bases. This CDR3 region has 15 residues. Germline CDR1 reads KGHSH; CDR2 reads LQKENI. V lost 6 bases to trimming and J lost 5 bases; unmatched junction nucleotides: 8. The CDR3 region is CASSHKGQGNNEQFF. CDR3 coding DNA: TGTGCCAGCTCGCACAAGGGACAGGGTAACAATGAGCAGTTCTTC.

Note on this clonotype: It may be a read error: a sequence one base away is much more abundant. The genes are TRBV12-3 or TRBV12-4 and TRBJ2-5; a weak D match, TRBD2 (6 bases). The CDR3 is 15 amino acids. DNA for the CDR3: TGTGCCGGCAGTTTTTACCTGGGAGGCCAAGAGACCCAGTACTTC. This sequence encodes CAGSFYLGGQETQYF.